These T cell receptor beta chains were read from a single sample in a study of T cells in tuberculosis. Clones were sequenced by immunoSEQ multiplex PCR, and TCRdb holds only the in-frame ones, with some missing. This table has about 25,000 clones, approximately 92% appearing once. Material for sequencing was PBMCs. The receptors were sampled from a donor aged 10-29 years with latent tuberculosis or without tuberculosis infection. Some clones in this sample may be carry-over from other donors' samples. Both conserved end residues are part of each CDR3. A D gene is named only where the DNA matches it firmly. Not every row has a clone size; where given, it reads once, few, many or a size class.

V	size	J	D	CDR3	DNA
TRBV30	.	TRBJ2-5	TRBD1	CAWSVLDRWQYF	TGTGCCTGGAGTGTACTGGACAGGTGGCAGTACTTC
TRBV4-1	.	TRBJ2-7	.	CASSQPGTSYEQYF	TGCGCCAGCAGCCAACCAGGGACATCCTACGAGCAGTACTTC
TRBV5-1	.	TRBJ1-1	TRBD1	CASTGQGGMNTEAFF	TGCGCCAGCACGGGACAGGGTGGGATGAACACTGAAGCTTTCTTT
TRBV21-1	.	TRBJ1-4	.	CASSNKGRGEKLFF	TGTGCCAGCAGCAATAAGGGGCGCGGTGAAAAACTGTTTTTT
TRBV7-2	.	TRBJ1-1	.	CASSLGEMNTEAFF	TGTGCCAGCAGCTTAGGAGAAATGAACACTGAAGCTTTCTTT
TRBV5-1	.	TRBJ2-7	.	CASSLTGYYEQYF	TGCGCCAGCAGCTTGACAGGTTACTACGAGCAGTACTTC
TRBV7-2	.	TRBJ1-1	TRBD1	CASSFTGGKTEAFF	TGTGCCAGCAGCTTCACAGGGGGTAAAACTGAAGCTTTCTTT
TRBV9	.	TRBJ1-1	.	CASSVQVGAPWDPTDLNTEAFF	TGTGCCAGCAGCGTTCAAGTGGGGGCTCCGTGGGACCCGACCGATTTGAACACTGAAGCTTTCTTT
TRBV5-6	.	TRBJ1-2	.	CASSHLGQHLGYTF	TGTGCCAGCAGCCATCTTGGACAGCATTTAGGCTACACCTTC
TRBV27	.	TRBJ2-3	TRBD1	CASSAQWGQDMDTQYF	TGTGCCAGCAGTGCGCAATGGGGACAGGACATGGATACGCAGTATTTT
TRBV4-3	.	TRBJ2-7	TRBD1	CASSPRPGQGPYEQYF	TGCGCCAGCAGCCCTCGTCCGGGACAGGGACCCTACGAGCAGTACTTC
TRBV6-1	.	TRBJ1-5	.	CASSEASPGNRVENSNQPQHF	TGTGCCAGCAGTGAAGCCTCCCCTGGTAACAGGGTGGAAAATAGCAATCAGCCCCAGCATTTT
TRBV4-1	.	TRBJ1-2	.	CASSQDTTIYGYTF	TGCGCCAGCAGCCAAGATACAACCATCTATGGCTACACCTTC
TRBV11-1	.	TRBJ2-1	TRBD2	CASSPRAGGPSVNEQFF	TGTGCCAGCAGCCCAAGAGCGGGAGGGCCTTCGGTCAATGAGCAGTTCTTC
TRBV7-9	.	TRBJ2-5	.	CASSFGGSWETQYF	TGTGCCAGCAGCTTTGGAGGGTCGTGGGAGACCCAGTACTTC
TRBV6-6	.	TRBJ1-3	.	CASSLLGVSGNTIYF	TGTGCCAGCAGTTTATTAGGGGTCTCGGGAAACACCATATATTTT
TRBV27	once	TRBJ1-1	TRBD1	CASGPDRGVDTEAFF	TGTGCCAGCGGACCAGACAGGGGTGTTGACACTGAAGCTTTCTTT
TRBV19	.	TRBJ2-3	TRBD1	CASSIGRRGTADLDTQYF	TGTGCCAGTAGTATAGGGAGAAGAGGGACAGCTGATCTTGATACGCAGTATTTT
TRBV6-5	.	TRBJ2-3	TRBD2	CASTRLAGGSDTQYF	TGTGCCAGCACTCGCCTAGCGGGGGGATCAGATACGCAGTATTTT
TRBV7-8	.	TRBJ1-3	TRBD1	CASSLPRGRGNTIYF	TGTGCCAGCAGCTTACCCAGGGGGCGAGGAAACACCATATATTTT
TRBV4-1	.	TRBJ1-2	.	CASSQENMRTQVYGYTF	TGCGCCAGCAGCCAAGAGAATATGCGGACACAGGTCTATGGCTACACCTTC
TRBV7-9	.	TRBJ2-5	.	CASSLEGRAGPETQYF	TGTGCCAGCAGCTTAGAAGGTCGAGCAGGGCCGGAGACCCAGTACTTC
TRBV5-1	few	TRBJ2-5	.	CASSLDRETQYF	TGCGCCAGCAGCTTGGATAGAGAGACCCAGTACTTC
TRBV6-1	.	TRBJ1-2	.	CASSEQKGDYGYTF	TGTGCCAGCAGTGAACAGAAGGGGGACTATGGCTACACCTTC
TRBV5-1	.	TRBJ2-1	.	CASSLEGGSYNEQFF	TGCGCCAGCAGCTTGGAGGGAGGTAGCTACAATGAGCAGTTCTTC
TRBV7-8	.	TRBJ1-2	TRBD1	CASSWTGSGYTF	TGTGCCAGCAGCTGGACAGGGTCCGGCTACACCTTC
TRBV5-6	.	TRBJ2-7	.	CASSLSLLAIPDEQYF	TGTGCCAGCAGCTTGTCGCTTCTAGCGATTCCCGACGAGCAGTACTTC
TRBV9	.	TRBJ1-2	TRBD1	CASSVRDRAGYGYTF	TGTGCCAGCAGCGTAAGGGACAGGGCAGGCTATGGCTACACCTTC
TRBV6-4	.	TRBJ2-2	.	CASSERGSTGELFF	TGTGCCAGCAGTGAAAGGGGAAGCACCGGGGAGCTGTTTTTT
TRBV30	once	TRBJ1-1	TRBD1	CSFEQGAPTEAFF	TGTTCGTTCGAACAGGGGGCGCCGACTGAAGCTTTCTTT
TRBV6-5	.	TRBJ1-2	TRBD1	CASSYPTGVGYGYTF	TGTGCCAGCAGTTACCCGACAGGGGTTGGCTATGGCTACACCTTC
TRBV7-2	.	TRBJ2-7	TRBD1	CASSPMGQALYEQYF	TGTGCCAGCAGCCCTATGGGACAGGCCCTCTACGAGCAGTACTTC
TRBV4-1	.	TRBJ1-1	TRBD1	CASSHLTGKNTEAFF	TGCGCCAGCAGCCACCTGACAGGGAAGAACACTGAAGCTTTCTTT
TRBV19	.	TRBJ2-7	TRBD2	CASSLAGDYEQYF	TGTGCCAGTAGTCTGGCGGGAGACTACGAGCAGTACTTC
TRBV28	.	TRBJ1-1	.	CASSLQGNTEAFF	TGTGCCAGCAGTCTTCAGGGAAACACTGAAGCTTTCTTT
TRBV27	.	TRBJ1-2	.	CASSFIFSARDYGYTF	TGTGCCAGCAGTTTTATATTCTCAGCGCGGGACTATGGCTACACCTTC
TRBV18	.	TRBJ1-1	TRBD1	CASSLKVGQEAFF	TGTGCCAGCTCGCTTAAAGTGGGACAGGAAGCTTTCTTT
TRBV25-1	.	TRBJ1-1	TRBD1	CASSPTSGGGGTEAFF	TGTGCCAGCAGCCCCACATCGGGAGGGGGCGGGACTGAAGCTTTCTTT
TRBV7-9	.	TRBJ2-3	.	CASSFRGTDTQYF	TGTGCCAGCAGCTTTAGGGGAACAGATACGCAGTATTTT
TRBV14	.	TRBJ1-1	.	CASSQVRFWAFF	TGTGCCAGCAGCCAAGTCAGGTTTTGGGCTTTCTTT
TRBV4-3	.	TRBJ1-2	TRBD1	CASSQQTGVDGYTF	TGCGCCAGCAGCCAACAGACAGGGGTGGATGGCTACACCTTC